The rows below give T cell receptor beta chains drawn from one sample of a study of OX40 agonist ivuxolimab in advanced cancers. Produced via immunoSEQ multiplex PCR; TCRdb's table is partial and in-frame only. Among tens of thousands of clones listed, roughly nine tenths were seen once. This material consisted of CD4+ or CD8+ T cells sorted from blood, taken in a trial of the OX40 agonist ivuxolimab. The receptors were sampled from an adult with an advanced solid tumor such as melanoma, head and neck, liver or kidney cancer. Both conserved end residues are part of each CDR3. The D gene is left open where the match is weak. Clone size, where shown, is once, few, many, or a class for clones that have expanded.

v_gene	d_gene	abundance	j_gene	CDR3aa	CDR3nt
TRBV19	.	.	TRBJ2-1	CASGKDWYNEQFF	TGTGCCAGTGGGAAGGACTGGTACAATGAGCAGTTCTTC
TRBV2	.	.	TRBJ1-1	CASSATGKNTEAFF	TGTGCCAGCAGTGCCACTGGGAAGAACACTGAAGCTTTCTTT
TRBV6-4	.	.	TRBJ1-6	CATLSSYNSPLHF	TGTGCCACATTGAGCTCCTATAATTCACCCCTCCACTTT
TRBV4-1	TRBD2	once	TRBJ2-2	CASSLRLAGVTGELFF	TGCGCCAGCAGCCTTCGACTAGCGGGAGTCACCGGGGAGCTGTTTTTT
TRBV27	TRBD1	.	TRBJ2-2	CASSPDRGDPGELFF	TGTGCCAGCAGTCCTGACAGGGGTGATCCCGGGGAGCTGTTTTTT
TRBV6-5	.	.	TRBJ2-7	CASRNRFDEQYF	TGTGCCAGCAGAAATAGGTTCGACGAGCAGTACTTC
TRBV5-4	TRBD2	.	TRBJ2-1	CASSPGTSSSSYNEQFF	TGTGCCAGCAGCCCGGGGACTAGCTCCAGCTCCTACAATGAGCAGTTCTTC
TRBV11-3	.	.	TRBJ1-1	CASSQVSTEAFF	TGTGCCAGCAGCCAGGTCTCTACTGAAGCTTTCTTT
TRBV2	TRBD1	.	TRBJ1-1	CASSKQGQVNTEAFF	TGTGCCAGCAGCAAGCAAGGACAGGTGAACACTGAAGCTTTCTTT
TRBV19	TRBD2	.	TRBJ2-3	CAASGAGGSTDTQYF	TGTGCCGCCTCTGGGGCGGGAGGATCCACAGATACGCAGTATTTT
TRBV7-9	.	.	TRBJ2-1	CASSLGGRRLNEQFF	TGTGCCAGCAGCTTAGGGGGGAGGCGTCTGAATGAGCAGTTCTTC
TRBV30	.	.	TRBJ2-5	CAWSIGEETQYF	TGTGCCTGGAGTATAGGAGAGGAGACCCAGTACTTC
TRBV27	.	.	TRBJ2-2	CASSFLGRRPTGELFF	TGTGCCAGCAGTTTCCTGGGAAGGCGGCCCACCGGGGAGCTGTTTTTT
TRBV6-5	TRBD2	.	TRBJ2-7	CASSPGGMAPYEQYF	TGTGCCAGCAGCCCGGGGGGGATGGCCCCCTACGAGCAGTACTTC
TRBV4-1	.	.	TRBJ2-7	CASSQAFEGALSYEQYF	TGCGCCAGCAGCCAAGCCTTCGAGGGAGCCCTATCCTACGAGCAGTACTTC
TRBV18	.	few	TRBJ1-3	CASSPAVGVSGNTIYF	TGTGCCAGCTCACCGGCCGTGGGGGTCTCTGGAAACACCATATATTTT